This section outlines one T cell receptor (beta chain) sequence together with its context. This sample was taken from a study of blood T cell repertoires in COVID-19. Trimming removed 2 bases at V and 2 bases at J, with 13 bases between. This CDR3 spans 16 amino acids. From germline, CDR1 is SGHAT and CDR2 FQNNGV. Libraries were prepared by immunoSEQ multiplex PCR; TCRdb keeps only in-frame clonotypes and omits some of them. The data hold roughly 190,000 clones, with around 83% observed a single time. Specimen: peripheral blood. This TCR was recovered from a woman at least 80 years old in a cohort sampled during active or convalescent COVID-19. The chain carries TRBV11-2 and TRBJ2-1, with D unclear. DNA for the CDR3: TGTGCCAGCAGCTTATCGGTAGTCTCCGCCTACAATGAGCAGTTCTTC. Its protein product is CASSLSVVSAYNEQFF.